The clone carrying this T cell receptor beta chain showed up just once. These data belong to a study of T cell clonotyping in hematopoietic cell transplantation. CDR1 is SEHNR, CDR2 FQNEAQ, per germline (reference sequence). V was pared by 0 bases and J by 6 bases, with 12 bases between. The CDR3 loop spans 14 amino acids. Indicated time point: recipient sample about 28 days before transplant, after cytoreduction. Generated by immunoSEQ multiplex PCR, the TCRdb table keeps only in-frame clones and is missing some. The sample holds some 40,000 clones, 85% seen once. The chain is built from TRBV7-9 and TRBJ2-7, with D perhaps matching TRBD1 or TRBD2 (5 bases each). The source of this sequence is a man in his sixties with acute myeloid leukemia. Some clones in this sample may be carry-over from other donors' samples. The material was peripheral blood mononuclear cells, obtained before stem cell transplant. For the CDR3, the DNA is TGTGCCAGCAGCTTAGCAGGGATGAGGGGCGAGCAGTACTTC. Its translation is CASSLAGMRGEQYF.